A single sample is the source of the 12 T cell receptor beta chains below, sequenced in a study of regulatory T cells in long-lasting Graves disease. Researchers made TCR beta libraries by using iRepertoire HTBI primers and running Arm-PCR on CDR3 regions. A single record per CDR3 protein comes from TCRdb applying MiXCR to the multiplex PCR reads. The sample lists about 470,000 distinct CDR3 sequences; 15% to 20% were seen once. Indicated time point: newly diagnosed GD, antithyroid drugs for less than 3 months. Extracted PBMC RNA gave rise to the TCR library. These same data were also listed under a study on T cells in Graves' hyperthyroidism and ophthalmopathy.

The specimen was peripheral blood mononuclear cells (PBMCs), collected at new diagnosis, from a patient treated with antithyroid drugs. The receptors originated from a middle-aged man with Graves disease.

This clonotype was counted a few times. This sequence joins TRBV4-2 and TRBJ2-1; 7 positions agree with TRBD1. CDR1 is LGHNA and CDR2 is YNFKEQ in the germline V gene. After removal of 4 bases from V and 8 bases from J, the junction contained 17 bases not matched to a gene. This CDR3 spans 17 amino acids. CDR3 amino acids: CASSRGGSGGVRHEQFF. In nucleotides, the CDR3 is TGTGCCAGCAGCCGTGGCGGGTCAGGGGGTGTACGCCATGAGCAGTTCTTC.

J is TRBJ2-1 and V is TRBV9; TRBD2 matches 11 bases. This CDR3 is 16 amino acids long. The ends lost 4 bases at V and 7 bases at J; junction bases unmatched: 10. Germline V lookup: CDR1 SGDLS, CDR2 YYNGEE. The CDR3 sequence is CASSTHGTSGQNEQFF. CDR3 sequence (DNA): TGTGCCAGCAGCACACACGGGACTAGCGGCCAGAATGAGCAGTTCTTC.

This clonotype was observed at least ten times. The chain joins TRBV18 to TRBJ1-1; D ambiguous. Germline V gives CDR1 KGHSH, CDR2 LQKENI. The CDR3 is made up of 14 amino acids. V was shortened by 1 base and J by 1 base, with 7 bases between the two germline ends. In DNA form, the CDR3 reads TGTGCCAGCTCACCACAGGGAGGGAACACTGAAGCTTTCTTT. It yields the protein CASSPQGGNTEAFF.

This clonotype occurred many times. This sequence joins TRBV24-1 and TRBJ1-3; D unresolved. CDR3 length equals 15 residues. V was cut by 4 bases and J by 2 bases, with 11 bases left in between. Looked up from germline, CDR1 is KGHDR and CDR2 is SFDVKD. The CDR3 protein is CATSDSKIPGNTIYF. In DNA form, the CDR3 reads TGTGCCACCAGTGACAGTAAAATTCCTGGAAACACCATATATTTT.

This clonotype appeared a few times. This chain joins TRBV5-1 and TRBJ2-1, with 10 bases that match TRBD2. Germline V gives CDR1 SGHRS, CDR2 YFSETQ. The CDR3 loop spans 17 amino acids. Losses at the gene ends were 3 bases for V and 0 bases for J; bases not matched to a gene: 6. CDR3 nucleotide sequence: TGCGCCAGCAGCTGGAAGAGCGGGGGGGTCTCCTACAATGAGCAGTTCTTC. It encodes CASSWKSGGVSYNEQFF.

V and J are TRBV29-1 and TRBJ2-5; D gene uncertain. The CDR3 has 12 residues. The germline CDR1 and CDR2 sequences are SQVTM and ANQGSEA. With 2 bases removed from V and 5 bases from J, the gap between germline ends came to 9 bases. In nucleotides, the CDR3 is TGCAGCGTTGAATTGGGTCCCGAGACCCAGTACTTC. This sequence encodes CSVELGPETQYF.

This clonotype was observed a handful of times. This chain joins TRBV6-1 and TRBJ1-4, with D possibly being TRBD1 (5 bases). The length of the CDR3 is 16 residues. The V and J ends lost 4 bases and 5 bases respectively, with 17 bases between them. Germline values: CDR1 MNHNS, CDR2 SASEGT. CDR3 nucleotide sequence: TGTGCCAGCAGTGCCAAAGGGACCTTGGTGAATGAAAAACTGTTTTTT. Protein product: CASSAKGTLVNEKLFF.

The chain uses TRBV4-2 and TRBJ2-1, with D hard to call. The CDR3 spans 16 residues. Germline V gene data show CDR1 as LGHNA and CDR2 as YNFKEQ. The ends were cut back, 0 bases at V and 7 bases at J, with 16 bases in the middle. CDR3 protein: CASSQDRDATENEQFF. Written as DNA, the CDR3 is TGTGCCAGCAGCCAAGATCGCGACGCGACGGAAAATGAGCAGTTCTTC.

V is TRBV20-1 and J is TRBJ2-5, with TRBD2 matching over 11 bases. CDR1 is DFQATT and CDR2 is SNEGSKA in the germline V gene (reference sequence). The CDR3 sequence is 17 residues long. V gave up 0 bases and J gave up 2 bases; unmatched junction bases: 8. As DNA, the CDR3 is TGCAGTGCTAGAGATGCACTAGCGGGAGATCGGCAAGAGACCCAGTACTTC. It yields the protein CSARDALAGDRQETQYF.

This clonotype was seen ten or more times. V gene TRBV20-1 combines with J gene TRBJ2-1; D not certain. This CDR3 region has 11 residues. V lost 1 base, J lost 4 bases, and 2 bases lay in between. Germline-derived CDR1 and CDR2 are DFQATT and SNEGSKA (reference sequence). The CDR3 sequence: CSARGYNEQFF. The CDR3 DNA reads TGCAGTGCTAGAGGTTACAATGAGCAGTTCTTC.

This clonotype has a handful of counts. The rearrangement uses TRBV19 and TRBJ2-6; D is uncertain. Per germline, CDR1 LNHDA and CDR2 SQIVND (reference sequence). V lost 1 base to trimming and J lost 0 bases, with 4 bases between them. The CDR3 is 15 amino acids. The CDR3, as DNA: TGTGCCAGTAGTATAGGGGGCTCTGGGGCCAACGTCCTGACTTTC. Translated, it gives CASSIGGSGANVLTF.

This clonotype was seen ten or more times. V usage is TRBV11-3 and J usage is TRBJ2-7; D uncertain. Germline values: CDR1 SGHNT, CDR2 YENEEA. The CDR3 is 15 amino acids. V dropped 0 bases and J dropped 6 bases, with 15 bases sitting between them. CDR3 nucleotide sequence: TGTGCCAGCAGCTTAGATGGCTTCTGGCAAGGCGAGCAGTACTTC. Translated, it gives CASSLDGFWQGEQYF.